The 26 T cell receptor beta chains presented below share a single source sample, sequenced in a study of cytomegalovirus exposure and HLA in healthy donors. 13 Jbeta primers and 60 Vbeta primers were used for the PCR. Method: immunoSEQ multiplex PCR; TCRdb's copy keeps in-frame clones and lacks some. The profile shows some 130,000 clones, 65% to 80% of them singletons. The specimen was PBMCs. These receptors were obtained from a male donor in good health and CMV-seropositive.

The J gene is TRBJ2-7, the V gene TRBV7-2; 7 nucleotides agree with TRBD2. The CDR3 length is 15 residues. Trimming at V came to 5 bases and at J to 3 bases, leaving 10 bases not matched to a gene. Germline CDR1 and CDR2: SGHTA and FQGNSA. The CDR3 loop reads CASSLGPPGGYEQYF. Written as DNA, the CDR3 is TGTGCCAGCAGCCTGGGCCCGCCGGGGGGCTACGAGCAGTACTTC.

This clone has just a few counts. The V and J genes are TRBV7-3 and TRBJ2-7, with D perhaps matching TRBD2 (7 bases). CDR3 length: 15 amino acids. From germline, CDR1 is SGHTA and CDR2 FQGTGA. Trimming took 0 bases from V and 9 from J, leaving 18 bases between them. The CDR3 is CASSLTTRGGVGQYF. CDR3 in DNA: TGTGCCAGCAGCTTAACCACGAGGGGGGGAGTAGGGCAGTACTTC.

J is TRBJ2-5 and V is TRBV19; 8 bases map to TRBD1. V lost 5 bases and J lost 5; bases outside the gene matches: 4. The CDR3 runs to 13 residues. Looked up from germline, CDR1 is LNHDA and CDR2 is SQIVND (reference sequence). The CDR3 sequence: CASSSGTGETQYF. The CDR3 DNA reads as TGTGCCAGTAGTTCCGGGACAGGCGAGACCCAGTACTTC.

The chain links TRBV21-1 to TRBJ1-5; no check of the table's D call, TRBD1, against the DNA was made. TRBV21-1 is noted as a pseudogene. The CDR3 loop spans 18 amino acids. The CDR3 DNA sequence: TGTGCCAGCAGCAAAGTGATAGGGCGGACAGCTAGCAATCAGCCCCAGCATTTT. It is translated as CASSKVIGRTASNQPQHF.

The V call is TRBV2, the J call TRBJ2-7; 8 bases agree with TRBD2. Unmatched junction bases numbered 4, after V lost 6 bases and J lost 6 bases. CDR3 length: 12 residues. CDR1 and CDR2 from the germline V gene are SNHLY and FYNNEI. The CDR3 region has the DNA TGTGCCAGCAGCGGGAGGGCCCTCGAGCAGTACTTC. Translating gives CASSGRALEQYF.

The chain uses TRBV6-6 and TRBJ1-2; tentatively, D is TRBD1 (6 bases). The CDR3 extends over 13 amino acids. CDR1 is MNHNY, CDR2 SVGAGI, per germline (reference sequence). V dropped 7 bases and J dropped 4 bases, with 13 bases sitting between them. The CDR3 sequence: CASNRDGIYGYTF. The CDR3 nucleotides read TGTGCCAGCAACAGGGACGGCATCTATGGCTACACCTTC.

The chain combines TRBV2 with TRBJ1-1; TRBD1 agrees at 8 bases. The ends lost 7 bases at V and 0 bases at J; junction bases unmatched: 13. Germline values: CDR1 SNHLY, CDR2 FYNNEI. The CDR3 extends over 17 amino acids. The CDR3 DNA reads as TGTGCCAGCACCAAATCTGCAGGGGGCCCCATGAACACTGAAGCTTTCTTT. Translation gives CASTKSAGGPMNTEAFF.

The rearrangement joins TRBV6-5 to TRBJ1-3; D gene ambiguous. The V end lost 7 bases, the J end lost 4 bases, and 11 bases lay between the germline ends. CDR3 length: 13 amino acids. Germline V gives CDR1 MNHEY, CDR2 SVGAGI. CDR3 amino acids: CASKEFLGNTIYF. The CDR3 coding sequence is TGTGCCAGCAAAGAGTTTCTCGGAAACACCATATATTTT.

The chain recombines TRBV19 with TRBJ2-7; TRBD1 might be the D (5 bases). The CDR3 is 12 amino acids. Trimming cost V 4 bases and J 5 bases, with 9 bases left between them. Per the germline V gene, CDR1 is LNHDA and CDR2 is SQIVND (reference sequence). The CDR3 loop is CASSNYRNEQYF. The DNA of the CDR3 is TGTGCCAGTAGTAATTACAGGAACGAGCAGTACTTC. Looking up the rest from reference TRBV19 and TRBJ2-7 gives the full variable domain: DGGITQSPKYLFRKEGQNVTLSCEQNLNHDAMYWYRQDPGQGLRLIYYSQIVNDFQKGDIAEGYSVSREKKESFPLTVTSAQKNPTAFYLCASSNYRNEQYFGPGTRLTVT.

The CDR3 nucleotides read TGTGCCAGCAGCCGGACTAGCGGGGACACAGATACGCAGTATTTT. Its translation: CASSRTSGDTDTQYF. The chain couples TRBV28 to TRBJ2-3; 12 bases line up with TRBD2. Germline CDR1 is MDHEN and CDR2 is SYDVKM. The CDR3 extends over 15 amino acids. J was trimmed by 2 bases and V by 6 bases; bases with no gene match: 3.

The chain couples TRBV7-9 to TRBJ1-1; the match to TRBD1 covers 8 bases. CDR3 size: 13 residues. Germline-derived CDR1 and CDR2 are SEHNR and FQNEAQ (reference sequence). V dropped 8 bases and J dropped 7; count of bases not matched to a gene: 9. CDR3 in DNA: TGTGCCAGCGCGCGCGGACAGGGCGATGAAGCTTTCTTT. It is translated as CASARGQGDEAFF. Looking up the rest from reference TRBV7-9 and TRBJ1-1 gives the full variable domain: DTGVSQNPRHKITKRGQNVTFRCDPISEHNRLYWYRQTLGQGPEFLTYFQNEAQLEKSRLLSDRFSAERPKGSFSTLEIQRTEQGDSAMYLCASARGQGDEAFFGQGTRLTVV.

This clone was observed once. The rearrangement joins TRBV5-4 to TRBJ2-5; 12 bases fit TRBD2. This CDR3 is 15 amino acids long. V shed 3 bases, J shed 5 bases, and the junction held 5 bases outside the gene matches. Germline V gene lookup returns CDR1 SGHNT and CDR2 YYREEE (reference sequence). The CDR3 spells CASSWASGGAETQYF. CDR3 in DNA: TGTGCCAGCAGCTGGGCTAGCGGGGGGGCCGAGACCCAGTACTTC.

The chain employs TRBV2 and TRBJ1-6; 7 bases match TRBD1. After removal of 3 bases from V and 11 bases from J, the junction contained 13 bases not matched to a gene. The CDR3 runs 16 residues. In germline, CDR1 is SNHLY, CDR2 FYNNEI. The CDR3 sequence: CASSDQLTGRLTPLHF. CDR3 coding DNA: TGTGCCAGCAGTGATCAACTGACAGGGCGGCTTACACCCCTCCACTTT.

This clone has more than one count but fewer than ten. The V and J genes are TRBV5-5 and TRBJ2-2; D might be TRBD1 (7 bases). Per germline, CDR1 SGHKS and CDR2 YYEKEE (reference sequence). V lost 7 bases and J lost 3, with 16 bases in between. The CDR3 consists of 15 residues. The CDR3 sequence is CASGIGGGDTGELFF. CDR3 nucleotide sequence: TGTGCCAGCGGGATCGGAGGGGGCGACACCGGGGAGCTGTTTTTT. The whole variable domain, remainder taken from reference TRBV5-5 and TRBJ2-2, is DAGVTQSPTHLIKTRGQQVTLRCSPISGHKSVSWYQQVLGQGPQFIFQYYEKEERGRGNFPDRFSARQFPNYSSELNVNALLLGDSALYLCASGIGGGDTGELFFGEGSRLTVL.

Points on this clone: At one of its ends the junction is not consistent with the germline gene, which may arise from a read error. This rearrangement joins TRBV6-5 to TRBJ1-6; 10 bases match TRBD1. The CDR3 sequence is 12 residues long. Germline CDR1 reads MNHEY; CDR2 reads SVGAGI. CDR3 loop: CASSRPGQGPYF. CDR3 nucleotide sequence: TGTGCCAGCAGTAGGCCGGGACAGGGGCCCTACTTT.

This CDR3 reads CASSLAGGDTEAFF. The CDR3 DNA reads as TGTGCCAGCAGCTTGGCAGGGGGCGACACTGAAGCTTTCTTT. The chain couples TRBV5-4 to TRBJ1-1; 8 bases are shared with TRBD1. The CDR3 totals 14 residues. J was trimmed by 3 bases and V by 0 bases; bases with no gene match: 1. Germline lookup yields CDR1 SGHNT and CDR2 YYREEE (reference sequence).

This clone was found a few times. The rearrangement uses TRBV6-4 and TRBJ2-3, with a tentative D call TRBD2 (5 bases). The CDR3 length is 13 residues. Germline-derived CDR1 and CDR2 are MRHNA and SNTAGT. V was pared by 4 bases and J by 2 bases, with 7 bases between. In DNA, the CDR3 is TGTGCCAGCAGTGCGGGGAACACAGATACGCAGTATTTT. Translating it yields CASSAGNTDTQYF.

Comments on this clone: The limits of the CDR3 on the DNA are not certain, so only TCRdb's listed CDR3 is given. V and J are TRBV9 and TRBJ1-4. From its first to its last residue, the CDR3 has 15 amino acids. Germline assignment: CDR1 SGDLS and CDR2 YYNGEE. The CDR3 sequence is CASSFGGGSNEKPFF.

V is TRBV9 and J is TRBJ1-3; 7 bases map to TRBD1. With V trimmed by 0 bases and J by 1 base, 1 base remained unmatched. This CDR3 has 15 amino acids. The V gene's germline CDR1 is SGDLS and CDR2 YYNGEE. This chain's CDR3 is CASSVEDRSGNTIYF. The CDR3 DNA reads TGTGCCAGCAGCGTAGAGGACAGGTCTGGAAACACCATATATTTT. The whole variable domain, filled in from reference TRBV9 and TRBJ1-3, reads DSGVTQTPKHLITATGQRVTLRCSPRSGDLSVYWYQQSLDQGLQFLIQYYNGEERAKGNILERFSAQQFPDLHSELNLSSLELGDSALYFCASSVEDRSGNTIYFGEGSWLTVV.

The chain has TRBV7-2 and TRBJ2-5, with 8 bases identical to TRBD2. Germline CDR1 is SGHTA and CDR2 is FQGNSA. CDR3 length equals 17 residues. V shed 0 bases, J shed 0 bases, and the junction held 6 bases outside the gene matches. DNA for the CDR3: TGTGCCAGCAGCTTAGCGAATGCGGGGGGCAACCAAGAGACCCAGTACTTC. This translates into CASSLANAGGNQETQYF.

The rearrangement links TRBV7-9 to TRBJ1-3; D not certain. Trimming stripped 3 bases from V and 0 bases from J, with 9 bases between. Germline V gene sequence: CDR1 SEHNR, CDR2 FQNEAQ (reference sequence). This CDR3 is built from 15 residues. DNA of the CDR3: TGTGCCAGCAGCTTGCAGGCTAACTCTGGAAACACCATATATTTT. It codes for CASSLQANSGNTIYF.

This sequence joins TRBV19 and TRBJ2-4; 9 bases match TRBD2. The germline gives CDR1 LNHDA, CDR2 SQIVND (reference sequence). The CDR3 is 16 residues long. Trimming at V came to 3 bases and at J to 12 bases, leaving 15 bases not matched to a gene. The CDR3, as DNA: TGTGCCAGTAGTATCTTCGAGACTAGCGGTGGTGTCAGTCAGTACTTC. It encodes CASSIFETSGGVSQYF.

The gene calls are TRBV2 and TRBJ1-1; the D is unclear. Germline V lookup: CDR1 SNHLY, CDR2 FYNNEI. Trimming shortened V by 10 bases and J by 3 bases, and 6 bases separated the two germline ends. This CDR3 contains 10 residues. CDR3 loop: CAISDTEAFF. The CDR3 nucleotides are TGTGCCATTTCGGACACTGAAGCTTTCTTT. Together with reference TRBV2 and TRBJ1-1, the CDR3 gives the full variable domain: EPEVTQTPSHQVTQMGQEVILRCVPISNHLYFYWYRQILGQKVEFLVSFYNNEISEKSEIFDDQFSVERPDGSNFTLKIRSTKLEDSAMYFCAISDTEAFFGQGTRLTVV.

This clone showed up just once. J is TRBJ2-2 and V is TRBV6-5; 9 bases fit TRBD2. CDR1 MNHEY and CDR2 SVGAGI come from the germline V gene. The trim removed 3 bases at V and 8 bases at J, leaving 7 bases unmatched. The CDR3 length is 15 residues. In DNA, the CDR3 is TGTGCCAGCAGTTATAGCGGGGGCCCCCGGGGGGAGCTGTTTTTT. Its protein product is CASSYSGGPRGELFF.

In its sample, this clone was seen a few times. This chain uses TRBV18 with TRBJ2-1, with TRBD1 matching over 10 bases. This CDR3 comprises 17 residues. V lost 4 bases to trimming and J lost 6 bases; unmatched junction nucleotides: 12. From germline, CDR1 is KGHSH and CDR2 LQKENI. As DNA, the CDR3 is TGTGCCAGCTCACGGACAGGGGGTAGCGGGCCCGCCAATGAGCAGTTCTTC. This gives the protein CASSRTGGSGPANEQFF.

The CDR3 bases are TGTGCCAGCAGGGAGCGGACAGGGGGCGCTCGCGGGGAAAAACTGTTTTTT. It is translated as CASRERTGGARGEKLFF. V usage is TRBV2 and J usage is TRBJ1-4; 11 bases map to TRBD1. CDR3 length equals 17 residues. Unmatched junction bases numbered 14, after V lost 6 bases and J lost 8 bases. Germline V CDR1 and CDR2: SNHLY, FYNNEI.